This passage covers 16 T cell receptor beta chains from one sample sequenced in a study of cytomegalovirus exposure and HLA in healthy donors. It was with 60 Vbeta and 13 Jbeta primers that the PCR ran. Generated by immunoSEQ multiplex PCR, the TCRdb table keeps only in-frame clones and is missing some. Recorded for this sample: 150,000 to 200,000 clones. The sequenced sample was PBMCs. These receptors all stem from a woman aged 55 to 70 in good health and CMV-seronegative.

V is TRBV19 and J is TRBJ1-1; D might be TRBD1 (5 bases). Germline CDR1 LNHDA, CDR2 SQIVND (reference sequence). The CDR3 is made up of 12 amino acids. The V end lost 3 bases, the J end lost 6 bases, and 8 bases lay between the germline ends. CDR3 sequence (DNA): TGTGCCAGTAGTATCCGGGGGGCTGAAGCTTTCTTT. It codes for CASSIRGAEAFF.

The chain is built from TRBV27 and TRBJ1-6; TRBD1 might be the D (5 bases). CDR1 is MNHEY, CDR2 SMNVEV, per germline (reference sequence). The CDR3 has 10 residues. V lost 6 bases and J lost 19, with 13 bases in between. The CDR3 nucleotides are TGTGCCAGCAGGGGGCGGGACCTACACTTT. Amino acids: CASRGRDLHF.

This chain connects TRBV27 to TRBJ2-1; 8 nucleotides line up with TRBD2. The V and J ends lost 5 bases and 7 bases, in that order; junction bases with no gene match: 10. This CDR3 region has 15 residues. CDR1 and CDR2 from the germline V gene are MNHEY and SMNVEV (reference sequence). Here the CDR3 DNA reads TGTGCCAGCAGTCTCCCGGGAGGGCCTTTTAATGAGCAGTTCTTC. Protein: CASSLPGGPFNEQFF.

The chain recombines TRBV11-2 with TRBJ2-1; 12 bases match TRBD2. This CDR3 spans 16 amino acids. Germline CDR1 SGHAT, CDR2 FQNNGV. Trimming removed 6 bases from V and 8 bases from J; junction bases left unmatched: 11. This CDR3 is CASRNYLAGGRHEQFF. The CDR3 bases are TGTGCCAGCAGGAATTATCTAGCGGGGGGGCGTCATGAGCAGTTCTTC.

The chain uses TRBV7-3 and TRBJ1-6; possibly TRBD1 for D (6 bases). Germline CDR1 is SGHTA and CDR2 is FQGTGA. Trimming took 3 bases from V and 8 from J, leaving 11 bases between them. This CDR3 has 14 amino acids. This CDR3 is CASSLRQGYSPLHF. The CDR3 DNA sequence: TGTGCCAGCAGCTTGAGGCAGGGGTATTCACCCCTCCACTTT.

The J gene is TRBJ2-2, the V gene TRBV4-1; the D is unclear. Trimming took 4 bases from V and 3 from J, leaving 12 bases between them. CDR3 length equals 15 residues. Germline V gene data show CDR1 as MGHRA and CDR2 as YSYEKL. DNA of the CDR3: TGCGCCAGCAGCCCCGTGAGGCCGGACACCGGGGAGCTGTTTTTT. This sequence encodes CASSPVRPDTGELFF.

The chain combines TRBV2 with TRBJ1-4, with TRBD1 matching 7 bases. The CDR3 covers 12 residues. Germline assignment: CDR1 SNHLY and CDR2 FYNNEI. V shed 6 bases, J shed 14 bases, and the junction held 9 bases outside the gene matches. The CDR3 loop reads CASRVRAGGLFF. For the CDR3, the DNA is TGTGCCAGCAGGGTCAGGGCAGGGGGGCTGTTTTTT.

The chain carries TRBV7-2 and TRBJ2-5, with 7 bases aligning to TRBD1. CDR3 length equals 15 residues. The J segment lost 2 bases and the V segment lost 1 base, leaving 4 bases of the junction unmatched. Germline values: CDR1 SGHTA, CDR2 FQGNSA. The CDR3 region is CASSLDGTVQETQYF. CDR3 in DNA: TGTGCCAGCAGCTTAGACGGGACAGTACAAGAGACCCAGTACTTC.

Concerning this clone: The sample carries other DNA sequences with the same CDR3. The CDR3 loop reads CASSLVSGANTGELFF. CDR3 coding DNA: TGCGCCAGCAGCTTGGTTTCGGGGGCGAACACCGGGGAGCTGTTTTTT. The V gene is TRBV5-1, the J gene TRBJ2-2, with D possibly being TRBD2 (6 bases). This CDR3 has 16 residues. Between the trimmed V and J ends, which lost 0 bases and 0 bases, there was a span of 9 bases. Germline loops: CDR1 SGHRS, CDR2 YFSETQ.

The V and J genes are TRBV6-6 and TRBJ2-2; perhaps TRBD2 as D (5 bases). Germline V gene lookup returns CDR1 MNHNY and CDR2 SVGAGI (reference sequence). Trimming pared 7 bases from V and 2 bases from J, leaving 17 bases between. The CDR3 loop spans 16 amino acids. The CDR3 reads CASTNSGRLNTGELFF. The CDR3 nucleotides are TGTGCCAGCACCAACAGTGGGAGACTAAACACCGGGGAGCTGTTTTTT.

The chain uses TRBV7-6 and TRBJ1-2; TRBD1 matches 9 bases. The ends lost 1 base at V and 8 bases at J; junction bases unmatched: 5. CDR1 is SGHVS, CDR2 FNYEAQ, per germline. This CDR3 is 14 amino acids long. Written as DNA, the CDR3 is TGTGCCAGCAGCTTAGGGGACAGGGTGTCAGGCTACACCTTC. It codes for CASSLGDRVSGYTF.

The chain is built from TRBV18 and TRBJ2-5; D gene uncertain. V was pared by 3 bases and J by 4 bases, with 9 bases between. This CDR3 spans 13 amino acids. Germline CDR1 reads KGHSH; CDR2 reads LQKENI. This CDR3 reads CASSPRFGETQYF. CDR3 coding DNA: TGTGCCAGCTCACCCAGGTTCGGAGAGACCCAGTACTTC.

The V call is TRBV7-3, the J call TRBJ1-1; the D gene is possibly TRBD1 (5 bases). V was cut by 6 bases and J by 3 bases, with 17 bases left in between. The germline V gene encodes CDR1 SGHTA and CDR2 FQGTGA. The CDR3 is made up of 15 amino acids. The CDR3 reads CASSRPGTPDTEAFF. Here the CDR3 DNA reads TGTGCCAGCAGTCGACCCGGGACTCCGGACACTGAAGCTTTCTTT. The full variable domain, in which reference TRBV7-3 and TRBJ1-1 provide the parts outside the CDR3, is GAGVSQTPSNKVTEKGKYVELRCDPISGHTALYWYRQSLGQGPEFLIYFQGTGAADDSGLPNDRFFAVRPEGSVSTLKIQRTERGDSAVYLCASSRPGTPDTEAFFGQGTRLTVV.

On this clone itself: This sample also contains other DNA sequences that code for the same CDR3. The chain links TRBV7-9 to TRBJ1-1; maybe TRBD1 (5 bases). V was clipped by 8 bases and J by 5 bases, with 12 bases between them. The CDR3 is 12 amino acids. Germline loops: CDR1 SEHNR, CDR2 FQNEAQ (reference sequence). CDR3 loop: CASGYGGTEAFF. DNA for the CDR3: TGTGCCAGCGGTTACGGGGGTACTGAAGCTTTCTTT.

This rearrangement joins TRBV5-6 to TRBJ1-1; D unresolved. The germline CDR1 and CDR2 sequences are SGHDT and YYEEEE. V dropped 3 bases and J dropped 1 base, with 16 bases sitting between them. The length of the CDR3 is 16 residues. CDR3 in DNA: TGTGCCAGCAGCTCACTTAGTGGAAGCGGGAACACTGAAGCTTTCTTT. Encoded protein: CASSSLSGSGNTEAFF.

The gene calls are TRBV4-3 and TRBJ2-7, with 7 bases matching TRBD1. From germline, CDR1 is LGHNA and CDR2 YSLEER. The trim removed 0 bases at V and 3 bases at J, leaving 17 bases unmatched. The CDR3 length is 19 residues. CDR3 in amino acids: CASSQDWTGGTPLDYEQYF. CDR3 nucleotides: TGCGCCAGCAGCCAAGATTGGACAGGAGGCACCCCTCTGGACTACGAGCAGTACTTC.